The sample holds a few counts of the clone carrying this T cell receptor beta chain. This entry belongs to a study of sequential checkpoint blockade in melanoma. Sequencing used immunoSEQ multiplex PCR; TCRdb keeps in-frame clones, though not all of them. The sample consists of thousands of clones, roughly 28% of them appearing once. The ends were cut back, 8 bases at V and 2 bases at J, with 12 bases in the middle. The V gene's germline CDR1 is LNHNV and CDR2 YYDKDF (reference sequence). The CDR3 is 14 amino acids. The treatment was: randomized to nivolumab then ipilimumab (arm A) or the reverse (arm B).

This sequence originates from a human donor with melanoma. The genes are TRBV15 and TRBJ2-2; D is uncertain. Sequences were derived from tumor tissue (inferred from file names), sampled from a patient given nivolumab and ipilimumab in sequence. The CDR3 DNA follows: TGTGCCACCGAAAAACACCTAAACACCGGGGAGCTGTTTTTT. Translation gives CATEKHLNTGELFF.